The rows below give T cell receptor beta chains drawn from one sample of a study of CD8 T cells in ankylosing spondylitis. TCRdb passed the 5' RACE reads through MiXCR, listing each CDR3 protein once. This repertoire shows under 950,000 distinct CDR3 sequences, around 20% found once; its top ten account for 15% to 20%. Sequenced material: blood, either unsorted or a sorted T cell fraction (not recorded which). These TCRs come from a male donor with ankylosing spondylitis. Each CDR3 is given with its conserved first and last residue. The order of the fields is D gene, clone size, V gene, J gene, CDR3 DNA, CDR3 protein. A D gene is named only where the DNA matches it firmly. The listing skips clone size in some rows; elsewhere it reads once, few, many or a size class.

d_gene: TRBD2
abundance: .
v_gene: TRBV29-1
j_gene: TRBJ2-3
CDR3nt: TGCAGCGCATATAGCGGGGGCACAGATACGCAGTATTTT
CDR3aa: CSAYSGGTDTQYF

d_gene: .
abundance: .
v_gene: TRBV29-1
j_gene: TRBJ2-3
CDR3nt: TGCAGCGGGGGCTACACAGATACGCAGTATTTT
CDR3aa: CSGGYTDTQYF

d_gene: TRBD1
abundance: few
v_gene: TRBV12-3/TRBV12-4
j_gene: TRBJ1-5
CDR3nt: TGTGCCAGCAGTTTAGGATCCGGGACAGGCGAGGGCCAGCCCCAGCATTTT
CDR3aa: CASSLGSGTGEGQPQHF

d_gene: .
abundance: .
v_gene: TRBV11-2
j_gene: TRBJ2-7
CDR3nt: TGTGCCAGCAGCTTAGAGGTCTACCCCTCCTACGAGCAGTACTTC
CDR3aa: CASSLEVYPSYEQYF

d_gene: .
abundance: .
v_gene: TRBV12-3/TRBV12-4
j_gene: TRBJ2-7
CDR3nt: TGTGCCAGCAGTTTAGGGGGGGCGCTGGGGGAGCAGTACTTC
CDR3aa: CASSLGGALGEQYF

d_gene: .
abundance: .
v_gene: TRBV12-3/TRBV12-4
j_gene: TRBJ1-4
CDR3nt: TGTGCCAGCAGTTCAGGACGACTGATTAATGAAAAACTGTTTTTT
CDR3aa: CASSSGRLINEKLFF

d_gene: .
abundance: once
v_gene: TRBV4-1
j_gene: TRBJ2-7
CDR3nt: TGCGCCAGCAGCCCAGGCCCTCGGGACTTGCCCTACGAGCAGTACTTC
CDR3aa: CASSPGPRDLPYEQYF

d_gene: .
abundance: .
v_gene: TRBV13
j_gene: TRBJ2-5
CDR3nt: TGTGCCAGCAGCTTAGCGGAACGCCCACAGGAGACCCAGTACTTC
CDR3aa: CASSLAERPQETQYF

d_gene: .
abundance: .
v_gene: TRBV2
j_gene: TRBJ1-1
CDR3nt: TGTGCCAGCAGCCCTAGCCGGGGTTCTGAAGCTTTCTTT
CDR3aa: CASSPSRGSEAFF

d_gene: .
abundance: few
v_gene: TRBV19
j_gene: TRBJ2-6
CDR3nt: TGTGCCAGTAGTCCGTACAGGGCGGCTGGGGCCAACGTCCTGACTTTC
CDR3aa: CASSPYRAAGANVLTF

d_gene: TRBD1
abundance: .
v_gene: TRBV29-1
j_gene: TRBJ1-1
CDR3nt: TGCAGCGCCTCGGGCCGACAGGGGGAACTCGCTACTGAAGCTTTCTTT
CDR3aa: CSASGRQGELATEAFF

d_gene: .
abundance: few
v_gene: TRBV3-1
j_gene: TRBJ1-3
CDR3nt: TGTGCCAGCAGCCAACCCTCCGGAAGCTCTGGAAACACCATATATTTT
CDR3aa: CASSQPSGSSGNTIYF

d_gene: TRBD2
abundance: .
v_gene: TRBV3-1
j_gene: TRBJ2-7
CDR3nt: TGTGCCAGCAGCCACCACGGACTAGCGGGGGGCGTGTACGAGCAGTACTTC
CDR3aa: CASSHHGLAGGVYEQYF

d_gene: TRBD2
abundance: .
v_gene: TRBV20-1
j_gene: TRBJ2-7
CDR3nt: TGCAGTGCCCCCCCTGCTAGCGGGAGGGCCCTGGGGGAGCAGTACTTC
CDR3aa: CSAPPASGRALGEQYF

d_gene: TRBD2
abundance: few
v_gene: TRBV7-2
j_gene: TRBJ2-1
CDR3nt: TGTGCCAGCAGCTTAGAGGCTAGCGGCAATGAGCAGTTCTTC
CDR3aa: CASSLEASGNEQFF

d_gene: .
abundance: .
v_gene: TRBV30
j_gene: TRBJ1-3
CDR3nt: TGTGCCTGGAGGGACAGAGGAAACACCATATATTTT
CDR3aa: CAWRDRGNTIYF